This T cell receptor (beta chain) originates from a study of cytomegalovirus exposure and HLA in healthy donors. Germline CDR1 reads GTSNPN; CDR2 reads SVGIG (reference sequence). The V end lost 5 bases, the J end lost 7 bases, and 11 bases lay between the germline ends. The CDR3 covers 11 residues. This clone occurred once. This PCR relied on a set of 60 Vbeta primers and 13 Jbeta primers. TCRdb keeps only in-frame clones here, not all; method: immunoSEQ multiplex PCR. The table has about 78,000 clones, around 70% seen once; the top ten hold over 8.5%. The origin of this receptor is a woman in her forties in good health and CMV-seropositive. Sequences were obtained from PBMCs. The rearrangement uses TRBV30 and TRBJ1-2; D possibly corresponds to TRBD1 (6 bases). The CDR3 spells CAWYRDGGYTF. Written as DNA, the CDR3 is TGTGCCTGGTACAGGGACGGTGGCTACACCTTC.